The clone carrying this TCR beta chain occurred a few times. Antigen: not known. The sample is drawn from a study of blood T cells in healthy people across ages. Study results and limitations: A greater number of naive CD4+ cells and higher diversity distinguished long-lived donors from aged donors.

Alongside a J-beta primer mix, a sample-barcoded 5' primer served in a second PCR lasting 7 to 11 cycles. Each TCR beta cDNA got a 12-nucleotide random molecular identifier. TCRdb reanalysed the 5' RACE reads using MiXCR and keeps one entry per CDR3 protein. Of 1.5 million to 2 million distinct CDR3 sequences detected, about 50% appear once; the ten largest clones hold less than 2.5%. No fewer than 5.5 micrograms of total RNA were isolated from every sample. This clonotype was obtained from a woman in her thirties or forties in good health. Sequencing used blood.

CDR3 sequence reads: CASSWQGTRTVDTQYF. CDR3 coding DNA: TGTGCCAGCAGCTGGCAGGGCACCCGGACGGTAGATACGCAGTATTTT. The chain recombines TRBV7-2 with TRBJ2-3; perhaps TRBD1 as D (5 bases). The V end lost 4 bases, the J end lost 5 bases, and 19 bases lay between the germline ends. The length of the CDR3 is 16 residues. The V gene's germline CDR1 is SGHTA and CDR2 FQGNSA.